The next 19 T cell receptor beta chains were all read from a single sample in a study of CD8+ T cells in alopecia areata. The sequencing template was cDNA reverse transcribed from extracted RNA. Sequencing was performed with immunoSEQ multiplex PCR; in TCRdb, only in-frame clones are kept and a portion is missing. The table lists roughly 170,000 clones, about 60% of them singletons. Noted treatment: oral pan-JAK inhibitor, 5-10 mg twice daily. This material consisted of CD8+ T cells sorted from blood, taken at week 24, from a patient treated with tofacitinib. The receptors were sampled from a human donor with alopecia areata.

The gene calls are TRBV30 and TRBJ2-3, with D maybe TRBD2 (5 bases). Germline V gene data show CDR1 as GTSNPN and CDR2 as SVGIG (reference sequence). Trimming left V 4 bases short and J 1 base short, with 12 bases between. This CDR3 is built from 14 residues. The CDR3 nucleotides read TGTGCCTGGATACCGGACTTCCGCACAGATACGCAGTATTTT. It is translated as CAWIPDFRTDTQYF.

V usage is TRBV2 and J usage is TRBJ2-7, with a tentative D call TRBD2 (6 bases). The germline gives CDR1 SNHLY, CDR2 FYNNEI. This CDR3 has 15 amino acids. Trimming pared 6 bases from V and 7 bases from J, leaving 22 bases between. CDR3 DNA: TGTGCCAGCAGGTACGATGGGACTCTTACACGTGAGCAGTACTTC. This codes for CASRYDGTLTREQYF. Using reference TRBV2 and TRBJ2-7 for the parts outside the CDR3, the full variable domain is EPEVTQTPSHQVTQMGQEVILRCVPISNHLYFYWYRQILGQKVEFLVSFYNNEISEKSEIFDDQFSVERPDGSNFTLKIRSTKLEDSAMYFCASRYDGTLTREQYFGPGTRLTVT.

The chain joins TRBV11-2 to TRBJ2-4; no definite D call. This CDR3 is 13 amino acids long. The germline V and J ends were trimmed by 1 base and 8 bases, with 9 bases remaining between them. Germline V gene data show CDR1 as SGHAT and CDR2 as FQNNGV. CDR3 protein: CASSLAVRDIQYF. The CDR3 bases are TGTGCCAGCAGCTTAGCAGTCCGAGACATTCAGTACTTC.

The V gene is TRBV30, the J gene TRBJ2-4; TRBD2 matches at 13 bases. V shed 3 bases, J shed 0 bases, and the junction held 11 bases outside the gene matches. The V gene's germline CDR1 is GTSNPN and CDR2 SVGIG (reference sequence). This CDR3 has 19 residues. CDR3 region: CAWRRTSGGSKLAKNIQYF. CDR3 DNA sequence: TGTGCCTGGAGGAGGACTAGCGGGGGAAGTAAATTAGCCAAAAACATTCAGTACTTC.

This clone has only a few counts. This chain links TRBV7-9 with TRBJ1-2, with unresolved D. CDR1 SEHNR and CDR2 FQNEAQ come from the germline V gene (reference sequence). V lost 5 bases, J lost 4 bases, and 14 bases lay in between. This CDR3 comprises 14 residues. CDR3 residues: CASSPGRTIYGYTF. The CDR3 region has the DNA TGTGCCAGCAGCCCTGGACGGACGATCTATGGCTACACCTTC.

The CDR3 loop reads CSVENPGGDGYTF. CDR3 nucleotide sequence: TGCAGCGTTGAGAATCCAGGGGGGGATGGCTACACCTTC. The chain employs TRBV29-1 and TRBJ1-2; 7 nucleotides agree with TRBD1. J lost 6 bases, V lost 3 bases, and 7 bases had no gene match. The CDR3 has 13 amino acids. CDR1 SQVTM and CDR2 ANQGSEA come from the germline V gene.

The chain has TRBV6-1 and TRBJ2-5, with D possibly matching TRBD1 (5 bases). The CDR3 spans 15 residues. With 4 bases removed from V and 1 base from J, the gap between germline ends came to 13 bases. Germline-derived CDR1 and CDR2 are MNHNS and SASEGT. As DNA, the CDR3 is TGTGCCAGCAGTGCGACAGCGTTGGCCCAAGAGACCCAGTACTTC. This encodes CASSATALAQETQYF.

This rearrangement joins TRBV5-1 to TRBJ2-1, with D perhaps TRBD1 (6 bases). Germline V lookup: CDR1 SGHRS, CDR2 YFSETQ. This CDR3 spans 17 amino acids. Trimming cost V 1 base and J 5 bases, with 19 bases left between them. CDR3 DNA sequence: TGCGCCAGCAGCTTGAAGCAGGGGTATCATGACAACAATGAGCAGTTCTTC. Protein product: CASSLKQGYHDNNEQFF.

Here the CDR3 reads CASSQALMSYGYTF. The CDR3 DNA reads TGCGCCAGCAGCCAAGCATTGATGAGCTATGGCTACACCTTC. The chain is built from TRBV4-1 and TRBJ1-2; D is ambiguous. This CDR3 is built from 14 residues. V shed 1 base and J shed 4 bases, with 10 bases lying between them. Germline lookup yields CDR1 MGHRA and CDR2 YSYEKL.

CDR3 sequence: CSVDSKTEETQYF. CDR3 bases: TGCAGCGTTGATTCAAAAACCGAAGAGACCCAGTACTTC. The rearrangement links TRBV29-1 to TRBJ2-5; D gene ambiguous. Deletions cut 3 bases from V and 3 bases from J, with 11 bases between. CDR1 is SQVTM and CDR2 is ANQGSEA in the germline V gene. This CDR3 has 13 amino acids. Full variable domain (rest looked up from reference TRBV29-1 and TRBJ2-5): SAVISQKPSRDICQRGTSLTIQCQVDSQVTMMFWYRQQPGQSLTLIATANQGSEATYESGFVIDKFPISRPNLTFSTLTVSNMSPEDSSIYLCSVDSKTEETQYFGPGTRLLVL.

This chain's CDR3 is CASSVAADYGYTF. Written as DNA, the CDR3 is TGTGCCAGCAGCGTAGCGGCTGACTATGGCTACACCTTC. V gene TRBV9 combines with J gene TRBJ1-2; D is unresolved. CDR1 is SGDLS and CDR2 is YYNGEE in the germline V gene. Trimming pared 0 bases from V and 3 bases from J, leaving 6 bases between. The CDR3 loop spans 13 amino acids.

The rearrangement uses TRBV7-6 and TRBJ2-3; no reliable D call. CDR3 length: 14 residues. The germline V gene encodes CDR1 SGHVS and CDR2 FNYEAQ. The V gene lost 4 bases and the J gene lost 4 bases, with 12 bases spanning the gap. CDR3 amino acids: CASSSLRMADTQYF. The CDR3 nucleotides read TGTGCCAGCAGCTCCCTCCGAATGGCAGATACGCAGTATTTT. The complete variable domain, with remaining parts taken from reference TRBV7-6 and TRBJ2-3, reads GAGVSQSPRYKVTKRGQDVALRCDPISGHVSLYWYRQALGQGPEFLTYFNYEAQQDKSGLPNDRFSAERPEGSISTLTIQRTEQRDSAMYRCASSSLRMADTQYFGPGTRLTVL.

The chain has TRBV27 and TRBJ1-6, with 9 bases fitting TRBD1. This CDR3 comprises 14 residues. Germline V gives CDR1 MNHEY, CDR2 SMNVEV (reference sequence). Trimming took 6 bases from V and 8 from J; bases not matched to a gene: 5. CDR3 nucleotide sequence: TGTGCCAGCAGAGGACAGGGGTTTTATTCACCCCTCCACTTT. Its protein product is CASRGQGFYSPLHF.

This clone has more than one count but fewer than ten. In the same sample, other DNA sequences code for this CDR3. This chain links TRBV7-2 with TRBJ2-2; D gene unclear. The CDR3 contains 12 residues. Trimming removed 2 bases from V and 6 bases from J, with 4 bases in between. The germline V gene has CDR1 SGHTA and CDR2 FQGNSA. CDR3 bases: TGTGCCAGCAGCTTAAGACCCGGGGAGCTGTTTTTT. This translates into CASSLRPGELFF.

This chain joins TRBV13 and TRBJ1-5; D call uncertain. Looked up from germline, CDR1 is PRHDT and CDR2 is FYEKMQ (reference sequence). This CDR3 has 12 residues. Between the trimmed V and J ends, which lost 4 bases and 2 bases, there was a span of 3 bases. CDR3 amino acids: CASSSRNQPQHF. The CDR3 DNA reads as TGTGCCAGCAGCTCCCGCAATCAGCCCCAGCATTTT.

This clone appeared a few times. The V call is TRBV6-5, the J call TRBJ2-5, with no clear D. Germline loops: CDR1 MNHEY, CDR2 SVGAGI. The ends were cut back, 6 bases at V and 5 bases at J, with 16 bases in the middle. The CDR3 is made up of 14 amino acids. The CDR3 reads CASRGRSPAETQYF. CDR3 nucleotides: TGTGCCAGCAGAGGACGCTCACCAGCGGAGACCCAGTACTTC.

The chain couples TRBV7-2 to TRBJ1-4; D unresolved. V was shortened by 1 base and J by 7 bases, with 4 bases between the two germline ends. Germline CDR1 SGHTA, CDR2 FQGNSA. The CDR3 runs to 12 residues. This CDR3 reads CASSLGGEKLFF. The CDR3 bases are TGTGCCAGCAGCTTAGGAGGTGAAAAACTGTTTTTT.

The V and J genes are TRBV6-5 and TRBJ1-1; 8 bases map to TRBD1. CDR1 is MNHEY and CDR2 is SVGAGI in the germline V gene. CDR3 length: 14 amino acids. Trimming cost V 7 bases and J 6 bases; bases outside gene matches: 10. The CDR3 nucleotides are TGTGCCAGCATCCCGGACAGGGAGGTGTCTGAAGCTTTCTTT. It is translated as CASIPDREVSEAFF.

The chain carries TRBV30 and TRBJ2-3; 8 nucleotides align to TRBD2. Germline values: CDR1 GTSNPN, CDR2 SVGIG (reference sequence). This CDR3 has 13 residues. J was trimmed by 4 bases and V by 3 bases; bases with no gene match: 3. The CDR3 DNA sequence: TGTGCCTGGAGCGCGGGGGGCGCAGATACGCAGTATTTT. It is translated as CAWSAGGADTQYF.